This passage covers 31 T cell receptor beta chains from one sample sequenced in a study of CD8 T cells in Susac syndrome. RNA was extracted with the RNeasy kit, and a quantity of roughly 0.5 to 1 ug was reverse transcribed using random hexamers. One entry per CDR3 protein, called by TCRdb with MiXCR from the immunoSEQ multiplex PCR reads. The data hold 150,000 to 200,000 distinct CDR3 sequences, with over 90% observed a single time. The sample taken for sequencing was CD8+ T cells from PBMCs. The receptors derive from a human donor with Susac syndrome.

The V and J genes are TRBV19 and TRBJ2-1; the D is unclear. This CDR3 is 15 amino acids long. The germline CDR1 and CDR2 sequences are LNHDA and SQIVND (reference sequence). V lost 1 base and J lost 3, with 10 bases in between. CDR3 DNA: TGTGCCAGTAGTATAGCAGGACCTCACTACAATGAGCAGTTCTTC. Protein sequence: CASSIAGPHYNEQFF.

The chain joins TRBV20-1 to TRBJ2-7; D is unclear. The CDR3 runs 11 residues. The V and J ends lost 3 bases and 3 bases respectively, with 6 bases between them. Germline V gene lookup returns CDR1 DFQATT and CDR2 SNEGSKA (reference sequence). The CDR3 loop is CSARWGYEQYF. CDR3 sequence (DNA): TGCAGTGCTAGGTGGGGCTACGAGCAGTACTTC.

This chain links TRBV4-1 with TRBJ2-5; D may correspond to TRBD1 or TRBD2 (5 bases each). Trimming took off 0 bases at V and 2 bases at J, with 13 bases between the two ends. The germline V gene has CDR1 MGHRA and CDR2 YSYEKL. This CDR3 is built from 16 residues. The CDR3 here is CASSQDPGRGQETQYF. The CDR3 coding sequence is TGCGCCAGCAGCCAAGATCCAGGGAGAGGGCAAGAGACCCAGTACTTC.

This clonotype was seen once. This chain joins TRBV2 and TRBJ1-1, with D maybe TRBD1 (5 bases). This CDR3 is 13 amino acids long. Germline values: CDR1 SNHLY, CDR2 FYNNEI. The V end lost 7 bases, the J end lost 0 bases, and 9 bases lay between the germline ends. The CDR3 loop reads CASMRGMNTEAFF. The CDR3 region has the DNA TGTGCCAGCATGAGGGGAATGAACACTGAAGCTTTCTTT.

This rearrangement joins TRBV2 to TRBJ2-2, with 9 bases that match TRBD2. After removal of 2 bases from V and 7 bases from J, the junction contained 5 bases not matched to a gene. This CDR3 spans 15 amino acids. Germline V gene sequence: CDR1 SNHLY, CDR2 FYNNEI. CDR3 sequence (DNA): TGTGCCAGCAGTGAATTAGCGGGAGAGGGCGGGGAGCTGTTTTTT. Translating gives CASSELAGEGGELFF.

Only one count was recorded for this clonotype. The genes are TRBV7-9 and TRBJ1-5; no firm D call. The CDR3 runs to 17 residues. V lost 0 bases and J lost 1, with 13 bases in between. Germline values: CDR1 SEHNR, CDR2 FQNEAQ (reference sequence). The CDR3 is CASSLASGWESNQPQHF. DNA of the CDR3: TGTGCCAGCAGCTTAGCGTCGGGCTGGGAAAGCAATCAGCCCCAGCATTTT. Using reference TRBV7-9 and TRBJ1-5 for the parts outside the CDR3, the full variable domain is DTGVSQNPRHKITKRGQNVTFRCDPISEHNRLYWYRQTLGQGPEFLTYFQNEAQLEKSRLLSDRFSAERPKGSFSTLEIQRTEQGDSAMYLCASSLASGWESNQPQHFGDGTRLSIL.

The J gene is TRBJ2-1, the V gene TRBV7-3; no clear D. This CDR3 spans 17 amino acids. Trimming removed 5 bases at V and 2 bases at J, with 19 bases between. Germline lookup yields CDR1 SGHTA and CDR2 FQGTGA. The CDR3 bases are TGTGCCAGCAGCCTTGATAGGAGTGGGCCTCCCTACAATGAGCAGTTCTTC. Protein product: CASSLDRSGPPYNEQFF. The whole variable domain, remainder taken from reference TRBV7-3 and TRBJ2-1, is GAGVSQTPSNKVTEKGKYVELRCDPISGHTALYWYRQSLGQGPEFLIYFQGTGAADDSGLPNDRFFAVRPEGSVSTLKIQRTERGDSAVYLCASSLDRSGPPYNEQFFGPGTRLTVL.

The chain recombines TRBV7-2 with TRBJ2-7, with D possibly TRBD1 on 5 matching bases. The germline gives CDR1 SGHTA, CDR2 FQGNSA. This CDR3 is 12 amino acids long. The V end was cut by 1 base, the J end by 6 bases, with 7 bases between. As DNA, the CDR3 is TGTGCCAGCAGCTTAGGACAGCCCGAGCAGTACTTC. Its translation: CASSLGQPEQYF.

V gene TRBV5-6 combines with J gene TRBJ2-1, with 10 bases identical to TRBD2. Germline V CDR1 and CDR2: SGHDT, YYEEEE. This CDR3 is 14 amino acids long. The V gene end was trimmed by 1 base and the J gene end by 10 bases; junction bases not matched to a gene: 5. CDR3 region: CASSLTSGKVEQFF. The CDR3 DNA sequence: TGTGCCAGCAGCTTGACTAGCGGGAAGGTCGAGCAGTTCTTC.

This chain joins TRBV4-1 and TRBJ1-2; 8 positions match TRBD1. CDR3 size: 15 residues. V lost 4 bases, J lost 2 bases, and 6 bases stayed unmatched. From germline, CDR1 is MGHRA and CDR2 YSYEKL. Here the CDR3 DNA reads TGCGCCAGCAGCCGCACACAGGGGGGAAACTATGGCTACACCTTC. Translation gives CASSRTQGGNYGYTF.

The chain couples TRBV18 to TRBJ2-1, with D possibly called TRBD1 or TRBD2 (5 bases each). The V and J ends lost 0 bases and 3 bases respectively, with 12 bases between them. There are 16 residues in the CDR3. Germline loops: CDR1 KGHSH, CDR2 LQKENI. In DNA form, the CDR3 reads TGTGCCAGCTCACCACCATCCGGGGCTGGCTACAATGAGCAGTTCTTC. This codes for CASSPPSGAGYNEQFF.

This clonotype has just one count. V and J are TRBV11-2 and TRBJ1-4; D ambiguous. V lost 2 bases, J lost 4 bases, and 5 bases lay in between. This CDR3 comprises 13 residues. Germline assignment: CDR1 SGHAT and CDR2 FQNNGV. The CDR3 nucleotides read TGTGCCAGCAGCTTACTTAGTAATGAAAAACTGTTTTTT. This sequence encodes CASSLLSNEKLFF. The variable domain in full, with the rest retrieved from reference TRBV11-2 and TRBJ1-4, is EAGVAQSPRYKIIEKRQSVAFWCNPISGHATLYWYQQILGQGPKLLIQFQNNGVVDDSQLPKDRFSAERLKGVDSTLKIQPAKLEDSAVYLCASSLLSNEKLFFGSGTQLSVL.

The CDR3, as DNA: TGTGCCAGCAGTGGCCTCAGCACAGATACGCAGTATTTT. This codes for CASSGLSTDTQYF. The chain combines TRBV2 with TRBJ2-3; D remains unclear. This CDR3 comprises 13 residues. CDR1 is SNHLY, CDR2 FYNNEI, per germline. Trimming cost V 4 bases and J 0 bases, with 5 bases left between them.

The chain is built from TRBV15 and TRBJ1-2; D is unresolved. CDR3 length: 10 amino acids. Germline V gives CDR1 LNHNV, CDR2 YYDKDF (reference sequence). Trimming took off 5 bases at V and 7 bases at J, with 5 bases between the two ends. This CDR3 reads CATSRVGYTF. The CDR3 bases are TGTGCCACCAGCCGGGTTGGCTACACCTTC.

This chain uses TRBV7-2 with TRBJ2-3; 7 bases fit TRBD1. The CDR3 has 16 amino acids. Germline CDR1 reads SGHTA; CDR2 reads FQGNSA. V lost 6 bases and J lost 2; bases outside the gene matches: 11. The CDR3 nucleotides read TGTGCCAGCAGTTTTCCCGAGACAGGGTACACAGATACGCAGTATTTT. Residues: CASSFPETGYTDTQYF.

V gene TRBV1 combines with J gene TRBJ2-2. TRBV1 counts as a pseudogene. This CDR3 is built from 15 residues. In DNA, the CDR3 is TGCACCAGCAGCCAAGATCCAACTGTTGCCGGGGAGCTGTTTTTT. Encoded protein: CTSSQDPTVAGELFF.

The V gene is TRBV2, the J gene TRBJ2-7; 7 bases are shared with TRBD2. CDR3 length: 13 amino acids. After removal of 9 bases from V and 4 bases from J, the junction contained 9 bases not matched to a gene. Germline assignment: CDR1 SNHLY and CDR2 FYNNEI. DNA for the CDR3: TGTGCCAGTACCCTAGCGGCCCATTACGAGCAGTACTTC. This sequence encodes CASTLAAHYEQYF. Full variable domain (rest looked up from reference TRBV2 and TRBJ2-7): EPEVTQTPSHQVTQMGQEVILRCVPISNHLYFYWYRQILGQKVEFLVSFYNNEISEKSEIFDDQFSVERPDGSNFTLKIRSTKLEDSAMYFCASTLAAHYEQYFGPGTRLTVT.

The rearrangement links TRBV12-3 or TRBV12-4 to TRBJ2-3, with D unresolved. The CDR3 runs 13 residues. V lost 3 bases and J 2 bases, leaving 6 bases between the germline ends. The DNA for the CDR3 is TGTGCCAGCAGTTTTGGTGCCACAGATACGCAGTATTTT. Its translation is CASSFGATDTQYF.

The J gene is TRBJ2-6, the V gene TRBV11-2; 8 bases are a match to TRBD1. Germline V gene sequence: CDR1 SGHAT, CDR2 FQNNGV. This CDR3 region has 19 residues. Unmatched junction bases numbered 11, after V lost 1 base and J lost 3 bases. CDR3 coding DNA: TGTGCCAGCAGCTTAGGAGGGCTGACAGGGGACATTGGGGCCAACGTCCTGACTTTC. As protein: CASSLGGLTGDIGANVLTF.

The genes are TRBV15 and TRBJ1-1; 7 bases map to TRBD1. V dropped 11 bases and J dropped 2; count of bases not matched to a gene: 8. Germline V gives CDR1 LNHNV, CDR2 YYDKDF (reference sequence). This CDR3 spans 13 amino acids. The chain's CDR3 is CAVQGGKNTEAFF. The CDR3 bases are TGTGCCGTCCAGGGGGGAAAAAACACTGAAGCTTTCTTT.

The chain uses TRBV29-1 and TRBJ2-1, with 8 bases matching TRBD2. The junction had 5 bases not matched to a gene; V was cut back by 0 bases and J by 10 bases. CDR1 SQVTM and CDR2 ANQGSEA come from the germline V gene. This CDR3 is built from 13 residues. DNA of the CDR3: TGCAGCGTTGAAGATCCAGCGGGGGCCGAGCAGTTCTTC. Its protein is CSVEDPAGAEQFF.

The chain is built from TRBV29-1 and TRBJ1-1; D unclear. The germline V gene encodes CDR1 SQVTM and CDR2 ANQGSEA. The CDR3 extends over 15 amino acids. V gave up 0 bases and J gave up 1 base, with 12 bases separating them. CDR3 nucleotide sequence: TGCAGCGTTGAAGATCATAGCTACGGGAACACTGAAGCTTTCTTT. Amino acid sequence: CSVEDHSYGNTEAFF.

In this sample, this clonotype turned up a few times. The chain has TRBV7-8 and TRBJ2-7; D remains ambiguous. Germline V gene data show CDR1 as SGHVS and CDR2 as FQNEAQ. The CDR3 covers 12 residues. Trimming took 3 bases from V and 2 from J, leaving 5 bases between them. CDR3 DNA: TGTGCCAGCAGCTTGTTGACCTACGAGCAGTACTTC. Translation gives CASSLLTYEQYF.

The J gene is TRBJ1-1, the V gene TRBV5-1; D call uncertain. CDR3 size: 14 residues. The germline V gene has CDR1 SGHRS and CDR2 YFSETQ. The V end lost 5 bases, the J end lost 0 bases, and 11 bases lay between the germline ends. The CDR3 nucleotides read TGCGCCAGCAGTTCGATGTCCCTGAACACTGAAGCTTTCTTT. It is translated as CASSSMSLNTEAFF.

J is TRBJ2-5 and V is TRBV7-6, with D perhaps TRBD1 (5 bases). The V end lost 0 bases, the J end lost 4 bases, and 9 bases lay between the germline ends. CDR1 SGHVS and CDR2 FNYEAQ come from the germline V gene. This CDR3 comprises 14 residues. In DNA, the CDR3 is TGTGCCAGCAGCTTAGCGCAGACAGTAGAGACCCAGTACTTC. Translated: CASSLAQTVETQYF.

The chain has TRBV7-9 and TRBJ1-2, with 10 bases aligning to TRBD1. The CDR3 sequence is 15 residues long. V dropped 5 bases and J dropped 3; count of bases not matched to a gene: 6. Germline V CDR1 and CDR2: SEHNR, FQNEAQ (reference sequence). CDR3 residues: CASSESGTGDYGYTF. In nucleotides, the CDR3 is TGTGCCAGCAGCGAGTCCGGGACAGGGGACTATGGCTACACCTTC.

The chain combines TRBV20-1 with TRBJ1-5, with D unclear. Trimming took off 3 bases at V and 4 bases at J, with 19 bases between the two ends. The CDR3 sequence is 16 residues long. Germline V CDR1 and CDR2: DFQATT, SNEGSKA (reference sequence). CDR3 loop: CSASHPLHSQNQPQHF. CDR3 coding DNA: TGCAGTGCTAGCCACCCCCTACATAGTCAGAATCAGCCCCAGCATTTT.

The rearrangement joins TRBV3-1 to TRBJ1-1, with TRBD1 matching 8 bases. CDR3 length: 13 amino acids. Germline lookup yields CDR1 LGHDT and CDR2 YNNKEL (reference sequence). The J segment lost 3 bases and the V segment lost 3 bases, leaving 0 bases of the junction unmatched. CDR3 sequence: CASSQTGDTEAFF. In nucleotides, the CDR3 is TGTGCCAGCAGCCAGACAGGGGACACTGAAGCTTTCTTT.

The chain links TRBV12-3 or TRBV12-4 to TRBJ1-1, with 7 bases fitting TRBD1. The J segment lost 4 bases and the V segment lost 4 bases, leaving 6 bases of the junction unmatched. The CDR3 covers 14 residues. The CDR3 DNA reads as TGTGCCAGCAGTTGGGAGGGGGCGAGCACTGAAGCTTTCTTT. Translated, it gives CASSWEGASTEAFF.

The chain uses TRBV28 and TRBJ1-5; D is ambiguous. The CDR3 consists of 14 residues. CDR1 MDHEN and CDR2 SYDVKM come from the germline V gene. The V and J ends lost 3 bases and 8 bases respectively, with 14 bases between them. In DNA, the CDR3 is TGTGCCAGCAGTTTTGGGTCAATTTCTAAGCCCCAGCATTTT. It yields the protein CASSFGSISKPQHF.

The genes are TRBV24-1 and TRBJ1-2; no reliable D call. Between the trimmed V and J ends, which lost 3 bases and 5 bases, there was a span of 12 bases. CDR1 KGHDR and CDR2 SFDVKD come from the germline V gene. The CDR3 contains 14 residues. This CDR3 is CATSDHSDAYGYTF. The CDR3 coding sequence is TGTGCCACCAGTGATCATTCGGACGCGTATGGCTACACCTTC.